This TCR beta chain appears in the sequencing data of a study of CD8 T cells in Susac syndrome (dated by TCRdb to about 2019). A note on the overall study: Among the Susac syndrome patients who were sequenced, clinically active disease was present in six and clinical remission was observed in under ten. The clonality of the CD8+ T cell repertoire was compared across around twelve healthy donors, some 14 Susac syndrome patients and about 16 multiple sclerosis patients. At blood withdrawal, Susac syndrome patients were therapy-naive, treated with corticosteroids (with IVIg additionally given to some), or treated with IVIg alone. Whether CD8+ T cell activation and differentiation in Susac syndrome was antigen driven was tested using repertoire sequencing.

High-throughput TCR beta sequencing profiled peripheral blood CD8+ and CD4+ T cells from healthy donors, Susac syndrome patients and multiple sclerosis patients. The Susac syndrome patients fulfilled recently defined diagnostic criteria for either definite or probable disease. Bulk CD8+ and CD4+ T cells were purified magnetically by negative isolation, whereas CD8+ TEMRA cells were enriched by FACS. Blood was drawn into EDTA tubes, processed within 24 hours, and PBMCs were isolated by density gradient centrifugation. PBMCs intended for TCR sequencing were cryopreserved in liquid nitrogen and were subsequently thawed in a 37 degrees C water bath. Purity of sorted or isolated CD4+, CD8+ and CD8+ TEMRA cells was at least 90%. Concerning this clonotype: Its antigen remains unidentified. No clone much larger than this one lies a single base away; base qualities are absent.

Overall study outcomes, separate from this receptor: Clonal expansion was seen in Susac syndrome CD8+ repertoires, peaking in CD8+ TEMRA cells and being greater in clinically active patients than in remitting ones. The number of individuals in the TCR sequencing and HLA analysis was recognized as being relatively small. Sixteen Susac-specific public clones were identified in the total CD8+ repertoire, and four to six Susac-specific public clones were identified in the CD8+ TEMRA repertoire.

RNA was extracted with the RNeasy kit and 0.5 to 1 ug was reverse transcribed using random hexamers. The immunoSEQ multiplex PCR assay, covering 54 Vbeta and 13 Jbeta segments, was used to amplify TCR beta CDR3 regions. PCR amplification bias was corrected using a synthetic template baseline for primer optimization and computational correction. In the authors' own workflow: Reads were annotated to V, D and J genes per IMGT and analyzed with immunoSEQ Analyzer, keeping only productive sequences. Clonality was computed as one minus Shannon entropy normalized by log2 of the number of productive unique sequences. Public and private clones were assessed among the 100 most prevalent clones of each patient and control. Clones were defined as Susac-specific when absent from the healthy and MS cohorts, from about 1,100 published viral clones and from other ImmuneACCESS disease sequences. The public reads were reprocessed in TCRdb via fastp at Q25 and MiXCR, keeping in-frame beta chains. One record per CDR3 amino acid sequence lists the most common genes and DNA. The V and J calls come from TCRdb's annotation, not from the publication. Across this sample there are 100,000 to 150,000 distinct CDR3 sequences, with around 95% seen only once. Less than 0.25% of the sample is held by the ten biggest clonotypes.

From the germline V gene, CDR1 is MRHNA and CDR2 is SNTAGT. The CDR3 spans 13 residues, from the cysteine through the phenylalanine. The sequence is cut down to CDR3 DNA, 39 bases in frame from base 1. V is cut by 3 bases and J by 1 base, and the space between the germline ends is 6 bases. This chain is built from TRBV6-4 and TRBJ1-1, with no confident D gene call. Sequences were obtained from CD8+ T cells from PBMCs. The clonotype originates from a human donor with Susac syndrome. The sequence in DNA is TGTGCCAGCAGTGAAAGTCCGAACACTGAAGCTTTCTTT. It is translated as CASSESPNTEAFF.